These 18 T cell receptor beta chains originate from one sample sequenced in a study of cytomegalovirus exposure and HLA in healthy donors listed by TCRdb under 2017. Library preparation employed the immunoSEQ multiplex PCR assay. A mixture of 60 forward primers for TCR Vbeta segments and 13 reverse primers for TCR Jbeta segments was used in the multiplex PCR. TCRdb carries this immuneACCESS record with in-frame sequences only. Its versions omit some clonotypes, under half of them owing to an unresolved V gene in the studies checked, with the rest unexplained. In this sample the table shows 100,000 to 150,000 clones, 80% of which occur a single time. The biggest ten clones account for less than 3% of the sample. The sequenced material came from PBMCs. The receptors here all came from a man aged 25-40 years in good health and CMV-seronegative.

This clone was found once. The chain carries TRBV10-2 and TRBJ1-5; D is undetermined. V gave up 4 bases and J gave up 7 bases, with 17 bases separating them. CDR3 length: 15 amino acids. Germline CDR1 and CDR2: WSHSY and SAAADI. The CDR3 region has the DNA TGCGCCAGCAGTGCATCGGCTGGGTTGGGCCAGCCCCAGCATTTT. This codes for CASSASAGLGQPQHF.

This sequence joins TRBV12-5 and TRBJ2-3; D is perhaps TRBD2 (6 bases). Germline-derived CDR1 and CDR2 are LGHNT and FRNRAP. This CDR3 has 17 residues. V lost 4 bases to trimming and J lost 5 bases, with 22 bases between them. The CDR3 loop is CASGWPPGRGGRDTQYF. CDR3 DNA: TGTGCTAGTGGTTGGCCCCCCGGTAGGGGAGGTAGAGATACGCAGTATTTT.

This chain connects TRBV27 to TRBJ1-5, with a weak D call TRBD1 (5 bases). Trimming left V 6 bases short and J 2 bases short, with 11 bases between. This CDR3 spans 14 amino acids. The V gene's germline CDR1 is MNHEY and CDR2 SMNVEV (reference sequence). This CDR3 reads CASRGQSGNQPQHF. CDR3 nucleotides: TGTGCCAGCAGAGGACAAAGCGGCAATCAGCCCCAGCATTTT.

The chain is built from TRBV18 and TRBJ2-7, with D uncertain. This CDR3 has 16 amino acids. Deletions cut 0 bases from V and 3 bases from J, with 15 bases between. CDR1 is KGHSH, CDR2 LQKENI, per germline. DNA of the CDR3: TGTGCCAGCTCACCACCTATCGCAGAAGTGGTCTACGAGCAGTACTTC. Its translation: CASSPPIAEVVYEQYF.

Only a few counts were recorded for this clone. Its ends do not fully match the called genes, so a read error is possible. The V gene is TRBV6-6, the J gene TRBJ1-5, with unresolved D. In germline, CDR1 is MNHNY, CDR2 SVGAGI (reference sequence). The CDR3 covers 13 residues. The CDR3: CASRRLSDQPQNF. In nucleotides, the CDR3 is TGTGCCAGCAGGCGGTTGAGCGATCAGCCCCAGAATTTT.

V and J are TRBV30 and TRBJ2-7; no definite D call. The germline gives CDR1 GTSNPN, CDR2 SVGIG (reference sequence). V lost 4 bases and J lost 0, with 7 bases in between. This CDR3 spans 12 amino acids. The CDR3 here is CAWTQNSYEQYF. Written as DNA, the CDR3 is TGTGCCTGGACACAGAACTCCTACGAGCAGTACTTC. Together with reference TRBV30 and TRBJ2-7, the CDR3 gives the full variable domain: SQTIHQWPATLVQPVGSPLSLECTVEGTSNPNLYWYRQAAGRGLQLLFYSVGIGQISSEVPQNLSASRPQDRQFILSSKKLLLSDSGFYLCAWTQNSYEQYFGPGTRLTVT.

This sequence joins TRBV5-6 and TRBJ1-1; the D gene is possibly TRBD1 (5 bases). This CDR3 has 13 amino acids. Germline CDR1 SGHDT, CDR2 YYEEEE. V lost 3 bases and J lost 5, with 11 bases in between. In DNA form, the CDR3 reads TGTGCCAGCAGCTCTCAGGGTTCTACTGAAGCTTTCTTT. Translating it yields CASSSQGSTEAFF.

The V gene is TRBV2, the J gene TRBJ2-7, with D perhaps matching TRBD2 (5 bases). Trimming cost V 3 bases and J 1 base, with 10 bases left between them. The CDR3 sequence is 14 residues long. CDR1 and CDR2 (germline): SNHLY, FYNNEI. The DNA for the CDR3 is TGTGCCAGCAGTGATGGGCTAGCTTCCTACGAGCAGTACTTC. Protein sequence: CASSDGLASYEQYF.

The V gene is TRBV4-1, the J gene TRBJ2-5; D might be TRBD2 (6 bases). The germline V gene has CDR1 MGHRA and CDR2 YSYEKL. The CDR3 covers 16 residues. V was shortened by 6 bases and J by 5 bases, with 22 bases between the two germline ends. In nucleotides, the CDR3 is TGCGCCAGCAGTATGGCGGGGTCACCCTGGGGGGAGACCCAGTACTTC. Protein sequence: CASSMAGSPWGETQYF.

The J gene is TRBJ1-1, the V gene TRBV5-1; the D gene is possibly TRBD1 (6 bases). Trimming removed 2 bases from V and 7 bases from J, with 9 bases in between. Germline V gene lookup returns CDR1 SGHRS and CDR2 YFSETQ. The CDR3 spans 12 residues. This chain's CDR3 is CASSFGRGEAFF. CDR3 bases: TGCGCCAGCAGCTTCGGCAGGGGTGAAGCTTTCTTT.

V gene TRBV7-6 combines with J gene TRBJ2-1; 8 bases agree with TRBD2. In germline, CDR1 is SGHVS, CDR2 FNYEAQ. The CDR3 contains 16 residues. The trim removed 3 bases at V and 6 bases at J, leaving 10 bases unmatched. The CDR3 loop reads CASSFNPSGSGNEQFF. CDR3 DNA: TGTGCCAGCAGCTTTAACCCGAGCGGGAGCGGCAATGAGCAGTTCTTC.

The chain uses TRBV6-5 and TRBJ2-7, with 7 bases that match TRBD1. This CDR3 region has 14 residues. The junction had 10 bases not matched to a gene; V was cut back by 4 bases and J by 7 bases. The germline V gene encodes CDR1 MNHEY and CDR2 SVGAGI. The CDR3 DNA reads TGTGCCAGCAGTTTCGCAACAGGGGTAGGAGAGCAGTACTTC. This translates into CASSFATGVGEQYF.

The rearrangement uses TRBV10-2 and TRBJ2-3; 12 nucleotides agree with TRBD2. The CDR3 loop spans 14 amino acids. CDR1 is WSHSY, CDR2 SAAADI, per germline. V was clipped by 4 bases and J by 4 bases; unmatched bases: 0. This CDR3 reads CASSGLAGADTQYF. In DNA form, the CDR3 reads TGCGCCAGCAGTGGACTAGCGGGAGCAGATACGCAGTATTTT.

CDR3 sequence (DNA): TGTGCCAGCAGCTTAGGACAGACGAACACTGAAGCTTTCTTT. This codes for CASSLGQTNTEAFF. The J gene is TRBJ1-1, the V gene TRBV7-6; TRBD1 might be the D (5 bases). Germline CDR1 is SGHVS and CDR2 is FNYEAQ. Trimming stripped 1 base from V and 1 base from J, with 7 bases between. This CDR3 is 14 amino acids long.

V gene TRBV21-1 combines with J gene TRBJ2-2; TRBD2, the D gene given by the table, was not confirmed from the DNA. TRBV21-1 is termed a pseudogene. CDR3 length: 13 amino acids. This CDR3 is CASSTHYAGELFF. DNA of the CDR3: TGTGCCAGCAGCACCCACTACGCCGGGGAGCTGTTTTTT.

The rearrangement joins TRBV28 to TRBJ2-7, with 8 bases matching TRBD2. Germline V gene lookup returns CDR1 MDHEN and CDR2 SYDVKM. J was trimmed by 3 bases and V by 7 bases; bases with no gene match: 5. The length of the CDR3 is 13 residues. The CDR3 loop reads CASTPGGGYEQYF. The CDR3 bases are TGTGCCAGCACCCCGGGAGGGGGCTACGAGCAGTACTTC. Full variable domain (remainder filled in from reference TRBV28 and TRBJ2-7): DVKVTQSSRYLVKRTGEKVFLECVQDMDHENMFWYRQDPGLGLRLIYFSYDVKMKEKGDIPEGYSVSREKKERFSLILESASTNQTSMYLCASTPGGGYEQYFGPGTRLTVT.

This chain joins TRBV19 and TRBJ2-7; the match to TRBD1 covers 9 bases. Germline CDR1 reads LNHDA; CDR2 reads SQIVND (reference sequence). The CDR3 sequence is 14 residues long. V trimming: 7 bases; J trimming: 2 bases; junction bases outside the gene matches: 6. The CDR3: CASTVGQGTYEQYF. The DNA of the CDR3 is TGTGCCAGTACCGTAGGACAGGGGACCTACGAGCAGTACTTC.

This clone has more than one count but fewer than ten. V gene TRBV2 combines with J gene TRBJ1-1; 11 nucleotides agree with TRBD1. The CDR3 is made up of 13 amino acids. The V segment lost 8 bases and the J segment 7 bases; nucleotides outside the gene matches: 6. Germline V lookup: CDR1 SNHLY, CDR2 FYNNEI. The CDR3 DNA is TGTGCCAGCGGATGGACAGGGGGCGTTGAAGCTTTCTTT. This sequence encodes CASGWTGGVEAFF. The full variable domain, with the rest looked up from reference TRBV2 and TRBJ1-1, is EPEVTQTPSHQVTQMGQEVILRCVPISNHLYFYWYRQILGQKVEFLVSFYNNEISEKSEIFDDQFSVERPDGSNFTLKIRSTKLEDSAMYFCASGWTGGVEAFFGQGTRLTVV.